This T cell receptor beta chain is from a study of blood T cell repertoires in COVID-19. Study in general: The samples span acute and convalescent COVID-19 from the United States, Italy and Spain. The cDNA or gDNA used as material had been derived from T cells, B-cell-depleted T cells, or PBMCs.

This clone was observed once. The CDR3 is made up of 16 amino acids. Germline trimming cut 3 bases from V and 4 bases from J; bases unmatched to any gene: 3. Germline CDR1 KGHDR, CDR2 SFDVKD. In Seattle, patients joined the study during active infection and were tracked longitudinally. Per the authors' pipeline: It was from reference gene primer amplification that nucleated cell counts were estimated. This table comes from immunoSEQ multiplex PCR, and its TCRdb copy is limited to in-frame clones, with some not included. V and J calls and clone size are given by that table; D and trimming were obtained from the DNA. The sample includes fewer than 250,000 clones, around four fifths of them seen just once.

This receptor was taken from a woman over 75 with COVID-19, enrolled during active disease. Sequenced sample: peripheral blood. This chain joins TRBV24-1 and TRBJ2-3; the match to TRBD2 covers 13 bases. The DNA of the CDR3 is TGTGCCACCAGTGATACACTAGCGGGGGGGGCAGATACGCAGTATTTT. This translates into CATSDTLAGGADTQYF.